This TCR beta chain was sequenced during a study of blood T cell repertoires in COVID-19. Study summary: Sites in the United States, Italy and Spain provided acute and convalescent COVID-19 samples. Nucleic acid was either cDNA or gDNA, and it came from T cells, B-cell-depleted T cells, or PBMCs.

In the authors' methods: Quantification of nucleated cells was approximated via reference gene primer amplification. Measured with immunoSEQ multiplex PCR; TCRdb has only the in-frame clones, and not every one. The V and J calls and clone size are taken from that table; D and trimming were inferred from the DNA. This repertoire shows about 200,000 clones, about three quarters found once; its top ten account for 4.5% to 7%. The CDR3 runs to 14 residues. Trimming removed 1 base from V and 4 bases from J, with 8 bases in between. CDR1 and CDR2 from the germline V gene are SNHLY and FYNNEI. This receptor was taken from a woman aged 65 to 85 with acute or convalescent COVID-19. The chain combines TRBV2 with TRBJ1-5, with a possible D match to TRBD1 (6 bases). Sequenced sample: peripheral blood. This chain's CDR3 is CASSEEGVNQPQHF. CDR3 coding DNA: TGTGCCAGCAGTGAAGAGGGGGTGAATCAGCCCCAGCATTTT.